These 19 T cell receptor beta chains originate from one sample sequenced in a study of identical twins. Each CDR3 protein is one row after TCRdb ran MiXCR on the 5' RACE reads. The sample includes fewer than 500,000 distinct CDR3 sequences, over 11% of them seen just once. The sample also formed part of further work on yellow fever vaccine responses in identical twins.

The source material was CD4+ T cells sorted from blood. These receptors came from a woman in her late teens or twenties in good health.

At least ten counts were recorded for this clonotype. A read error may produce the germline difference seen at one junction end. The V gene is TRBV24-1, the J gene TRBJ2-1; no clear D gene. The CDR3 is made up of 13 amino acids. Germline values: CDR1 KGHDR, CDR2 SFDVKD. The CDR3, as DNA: TGTGCCACCAGTTTCGGATCCTTCAATGAGCAGTTCTTC. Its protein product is CATSFGSFNEQFF.

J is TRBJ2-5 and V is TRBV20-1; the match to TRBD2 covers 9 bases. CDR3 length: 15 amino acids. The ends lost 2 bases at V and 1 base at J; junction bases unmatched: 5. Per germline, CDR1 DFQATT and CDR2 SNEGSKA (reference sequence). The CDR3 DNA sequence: TGCAGTGCTAGAAGCCTAGCGGGGTCCCAAGAGACCCAGTACTTC. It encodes CSARSLAGSQETQYF.

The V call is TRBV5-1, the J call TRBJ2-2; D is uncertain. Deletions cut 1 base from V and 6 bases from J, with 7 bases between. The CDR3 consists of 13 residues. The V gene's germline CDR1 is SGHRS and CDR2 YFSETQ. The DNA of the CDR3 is TGCGCCAGCAGCTTGAACTTTGCCGGGGAGCTGTTTTTT. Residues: CASSLNFAGELFF.

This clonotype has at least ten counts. This CDR3 reads CASSFPGTNTEAFF. The CDR3 DNA reads TGTGCCAGCAGCTTTCCTGGGACGAACACTGAAGCTTTCTTT. The chain employs TRBV7-9 and TRBJ1-1; perhaps TRBD1 as D (5 bases). Trimming took 3 bases from V and 1 from J, leaving 9 bases between them. Germline lookup yields CDR1 SEHNR and CDR2 FQNEAQ (reference sequence). The CDR3 consists of 14 residues.

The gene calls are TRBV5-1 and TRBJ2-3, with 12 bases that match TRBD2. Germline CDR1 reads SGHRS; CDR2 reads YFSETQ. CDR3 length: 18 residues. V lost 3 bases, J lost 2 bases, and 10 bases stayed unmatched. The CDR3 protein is CASSSTGTSGRYTDTQYF. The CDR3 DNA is TGCGCCAGCAGCTCCACTGGGACTAGCGGGCGTTACACAGATACGCAGTATTTT.

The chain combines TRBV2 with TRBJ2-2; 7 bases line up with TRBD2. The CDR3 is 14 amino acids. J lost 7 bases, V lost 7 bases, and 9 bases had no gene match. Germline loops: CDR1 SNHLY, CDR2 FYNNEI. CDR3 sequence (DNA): TGTGCCAGCATGGAGGGACTACCACGCGGGGAGCTGTTTTTT. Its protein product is CASMEGLPRGELFF.

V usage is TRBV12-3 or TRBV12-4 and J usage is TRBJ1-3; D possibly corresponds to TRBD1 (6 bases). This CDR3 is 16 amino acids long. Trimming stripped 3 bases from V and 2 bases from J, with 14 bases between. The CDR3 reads CASSFRGIGPGNTIYF. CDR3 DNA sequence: TGTGCCAGCAGTTTCAGGGGAATTGGCCCTGGAAACACCATATATTTT.

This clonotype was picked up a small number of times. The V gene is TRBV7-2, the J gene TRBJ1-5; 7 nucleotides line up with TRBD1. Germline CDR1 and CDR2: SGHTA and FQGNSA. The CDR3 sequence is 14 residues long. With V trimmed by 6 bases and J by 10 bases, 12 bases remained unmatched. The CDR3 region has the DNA TGTGCCAGCAGGCCCGGGACAGACTATAGCCCCCAGCATTTT. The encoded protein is CASRPGTDYSPQHF.

The chain's CDR3 is CASMAVGFSYEQYF. The DNA for the CDR3 is TGTGCCAGCATGGCGGTAGGTTTTTCCTACGAGCAGTACTTC. The chain combines TRBV6-1 with TRBJ2-7; D unresolved. The germline V gene has CDR1 MNHNS and CDR2 SASEGT. The CDR3 contains 14 residues. The V end lost 7 bases, the J end lost 1 base, and 14 bases lay between the germline ends.

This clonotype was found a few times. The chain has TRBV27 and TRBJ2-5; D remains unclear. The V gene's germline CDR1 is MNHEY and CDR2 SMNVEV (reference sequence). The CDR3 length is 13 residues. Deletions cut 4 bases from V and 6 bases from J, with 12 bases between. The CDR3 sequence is CASSSTGYQTQYF. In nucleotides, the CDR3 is TGTGCCAGCAGTTCTACTGGGTACCAGACCCAGTACTTC.

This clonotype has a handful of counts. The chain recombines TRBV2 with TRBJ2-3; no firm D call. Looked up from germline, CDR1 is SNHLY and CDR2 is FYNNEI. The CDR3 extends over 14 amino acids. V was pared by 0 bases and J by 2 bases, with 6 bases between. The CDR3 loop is CASSEASSTDTQYF. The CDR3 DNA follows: TGTGCCAGCAGTGAAGCGTCTTCCACAGATACGCAGTATTTT.

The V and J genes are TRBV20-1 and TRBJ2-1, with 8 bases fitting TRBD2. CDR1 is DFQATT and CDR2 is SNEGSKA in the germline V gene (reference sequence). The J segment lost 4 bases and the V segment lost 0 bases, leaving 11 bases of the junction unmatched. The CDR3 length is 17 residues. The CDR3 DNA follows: TGCAGTGCTAGAGATCTGGGTAGCGGGGACTATTACAATGAGCAGTTCTTC. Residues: CSARDLGSGDYYNEQFF.

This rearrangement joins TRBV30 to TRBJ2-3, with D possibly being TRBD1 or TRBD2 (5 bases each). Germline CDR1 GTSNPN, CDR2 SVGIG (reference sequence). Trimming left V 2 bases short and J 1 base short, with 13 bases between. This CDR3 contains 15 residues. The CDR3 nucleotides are TGTGCCTGGAGTACACCGGGACCCGGCACAGATACGCAGTATTTT. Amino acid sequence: CAWSTPGPGTDTQYF.

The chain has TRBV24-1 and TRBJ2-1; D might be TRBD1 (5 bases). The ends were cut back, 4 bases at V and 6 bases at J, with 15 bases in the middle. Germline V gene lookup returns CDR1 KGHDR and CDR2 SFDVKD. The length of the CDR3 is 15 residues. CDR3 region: CATSEVRGNINEQFF. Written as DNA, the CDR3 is TGTGCCACCAGTGAGGTTAGGGGCAACATCAATGAGCAGTTCTTC.

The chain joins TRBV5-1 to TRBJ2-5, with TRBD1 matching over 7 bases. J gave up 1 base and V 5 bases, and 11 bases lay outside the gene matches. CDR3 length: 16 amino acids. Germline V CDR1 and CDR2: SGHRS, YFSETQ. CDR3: CASSFGTGVGQETQYF. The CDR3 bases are TGCGCCAGCAGTTTTGGAACAGGGGTTGGCCAAGAGACCCAGTACTTC.

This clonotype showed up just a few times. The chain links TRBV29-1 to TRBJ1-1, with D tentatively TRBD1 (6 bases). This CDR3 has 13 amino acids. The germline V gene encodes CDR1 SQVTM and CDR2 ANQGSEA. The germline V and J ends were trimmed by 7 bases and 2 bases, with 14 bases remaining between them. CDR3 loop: CSARTVSNTEAFF. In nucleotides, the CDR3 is TGCAGCGCAAGGACAGTTTCTAACACTGAAGCTTTCTTT.

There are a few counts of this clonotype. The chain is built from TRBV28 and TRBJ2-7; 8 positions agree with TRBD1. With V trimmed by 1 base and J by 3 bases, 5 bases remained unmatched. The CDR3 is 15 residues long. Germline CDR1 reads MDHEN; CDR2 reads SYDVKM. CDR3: CASSLFGTGVYEQYF. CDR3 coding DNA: TGTGCCAGCAGTTTATTCGGGACAGGCGTCTACGAGCAGTACTTC.

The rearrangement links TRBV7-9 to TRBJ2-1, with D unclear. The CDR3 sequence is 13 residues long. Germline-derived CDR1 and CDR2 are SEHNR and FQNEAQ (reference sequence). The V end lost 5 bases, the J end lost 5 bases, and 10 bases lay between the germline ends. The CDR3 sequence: CASSPRTHNEQFF. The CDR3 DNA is TGTGCCAGCAGCCCTCGGACCCACAATGAGCAGTTCTTC.

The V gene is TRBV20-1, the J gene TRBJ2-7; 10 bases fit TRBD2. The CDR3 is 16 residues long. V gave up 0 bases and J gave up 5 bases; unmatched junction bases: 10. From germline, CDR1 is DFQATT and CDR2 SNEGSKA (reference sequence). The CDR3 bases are TGCAGTGCTAGAGATTTGGAACTAGCGGGATCCCACGAGCAGTACTTC. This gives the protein CSARDLELAGSHEQYF.